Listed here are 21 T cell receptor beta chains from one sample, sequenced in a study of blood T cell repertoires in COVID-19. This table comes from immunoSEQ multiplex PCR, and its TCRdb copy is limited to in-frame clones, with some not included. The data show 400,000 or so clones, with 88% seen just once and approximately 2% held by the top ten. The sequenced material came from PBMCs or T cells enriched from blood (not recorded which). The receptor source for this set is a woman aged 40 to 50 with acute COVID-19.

The CDR3 DNA is TGTGCCAGCAGTGGACAGACCAATCAGCCCCAGCATTTT. Translating it yields CASSGQTNQPQHF. This chain connects TRBV2 to TRBJ1-5; a possible D gene is TRBD1 (5 bases). With 4 bases removed from V and 3 bases from J, the gap between germline ends came to 7 bases. CDR1 and CDR2 from the germline V gene are SNHLY and FYNNEI. This CDR3 spans 13 amino acids.

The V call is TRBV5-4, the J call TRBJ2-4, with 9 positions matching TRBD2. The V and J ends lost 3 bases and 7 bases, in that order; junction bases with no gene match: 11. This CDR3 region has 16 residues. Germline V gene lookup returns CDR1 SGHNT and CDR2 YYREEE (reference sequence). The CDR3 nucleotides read TGTGCCAGCAGCTCCCCCTTAGAGGCGGGGGGGAACATTCAGTACTTC. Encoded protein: CASSSPLEAGGNIQYF.

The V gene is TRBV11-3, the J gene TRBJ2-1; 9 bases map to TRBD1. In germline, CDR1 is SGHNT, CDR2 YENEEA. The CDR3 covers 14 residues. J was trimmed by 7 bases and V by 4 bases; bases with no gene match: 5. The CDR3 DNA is TGTGCCAGCAGCTCCGAACAGGGGGCTAATGAGCAGTTCTTC. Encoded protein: CASSSEQGANEQFF. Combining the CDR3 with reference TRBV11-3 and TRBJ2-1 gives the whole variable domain EAGVVQSPRYKIIEKKQPVAFWCNPISGHNTLYWYLQNLGQGPELLIRYENEEAVDDSQLPKDRFSAERLKGVDSTLKIQPAELGDSAVYLCASSSEQGANEQFFGPGTRLTVL.

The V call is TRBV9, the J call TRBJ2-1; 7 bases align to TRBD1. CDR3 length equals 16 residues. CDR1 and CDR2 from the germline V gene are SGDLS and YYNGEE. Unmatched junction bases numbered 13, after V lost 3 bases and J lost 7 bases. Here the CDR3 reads CASSAFTGDVLNEQFF. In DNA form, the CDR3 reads TGTGCCAGCAGCGCCTTCACAGGGGACGTACTTAATGAGCAGTTCTTC.

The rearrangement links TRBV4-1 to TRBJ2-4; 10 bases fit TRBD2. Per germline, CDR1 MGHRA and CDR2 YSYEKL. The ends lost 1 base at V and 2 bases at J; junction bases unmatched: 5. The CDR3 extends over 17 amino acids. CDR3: CASSQVLLAGTKNIQYF. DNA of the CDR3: TGCGCCAGCAGCCAAGTACTACTAGCGGGGACCAAAAACATTCAGTACTTC.

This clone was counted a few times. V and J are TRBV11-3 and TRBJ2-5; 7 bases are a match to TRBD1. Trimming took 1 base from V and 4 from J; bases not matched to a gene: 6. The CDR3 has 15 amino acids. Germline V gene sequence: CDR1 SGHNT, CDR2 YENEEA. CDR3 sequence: CASSLGQGELETQYF. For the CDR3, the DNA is TGTGCCAGCAGCTTAGGACAGGGCGAATTAGAGACCCAGTACTTC.

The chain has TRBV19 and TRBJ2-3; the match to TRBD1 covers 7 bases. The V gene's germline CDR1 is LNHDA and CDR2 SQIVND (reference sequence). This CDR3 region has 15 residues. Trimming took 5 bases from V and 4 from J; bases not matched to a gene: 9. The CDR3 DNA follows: TGTGCCAGTAGTTTGACAGGGTATAGGCCAGATACGCAGTATTTT. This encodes CASSLTGYRPDTQYF. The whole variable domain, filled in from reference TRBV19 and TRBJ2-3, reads DGGITQSPKYLFRKEGQNVTLSCEQNLNHDAMYWYRQDPGQGLRLIYYSQIVNDFQKGDIAEGYSVSREKKESFPLTVTSAQKNPTAFYLCASSLTGYRPDTQYFGPGTRLTVL.

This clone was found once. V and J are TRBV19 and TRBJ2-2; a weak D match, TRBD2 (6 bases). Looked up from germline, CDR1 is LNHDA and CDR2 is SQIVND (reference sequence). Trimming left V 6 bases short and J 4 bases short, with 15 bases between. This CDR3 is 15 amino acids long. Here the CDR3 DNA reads TGTGCCAGTAGGTCCGTTGGGAGGAGCACCGGGGAGCTGTTTTTT. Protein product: CASRSVGRSTGELFF.

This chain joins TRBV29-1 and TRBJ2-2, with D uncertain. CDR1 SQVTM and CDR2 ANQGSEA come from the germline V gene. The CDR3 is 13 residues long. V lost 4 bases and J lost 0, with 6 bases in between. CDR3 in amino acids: CSVAIANTGELFF. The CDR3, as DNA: TGCAGCGTTGCTATAGCGAACACCGGGGAGCTGTTTTTT.

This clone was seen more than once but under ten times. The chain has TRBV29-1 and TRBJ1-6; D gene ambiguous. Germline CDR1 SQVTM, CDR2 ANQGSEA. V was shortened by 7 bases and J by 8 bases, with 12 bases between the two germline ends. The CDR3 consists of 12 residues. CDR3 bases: TGCAGCGGTCAGGTTAGTGATTCACCCCTCCACTTT. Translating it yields CSGQVSDSPLHF.

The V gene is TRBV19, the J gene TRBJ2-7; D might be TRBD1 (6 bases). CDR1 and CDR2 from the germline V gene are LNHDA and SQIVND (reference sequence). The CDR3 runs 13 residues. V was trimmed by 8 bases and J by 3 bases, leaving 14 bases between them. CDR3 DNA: TGTGCCAGTTCGTGGGGGCCTTACTACGAGCAGTACTTC. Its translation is CASSWGPYYEQYF.

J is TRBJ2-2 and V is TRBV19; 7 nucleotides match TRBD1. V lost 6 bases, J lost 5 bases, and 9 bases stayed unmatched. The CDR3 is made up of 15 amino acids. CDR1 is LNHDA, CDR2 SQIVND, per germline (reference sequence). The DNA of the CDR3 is TGTGCCAGTAGGGTAGACAGGGCCAATACCGGGGAGCTGTTTTTT. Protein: CASRVDRANTGELFF.

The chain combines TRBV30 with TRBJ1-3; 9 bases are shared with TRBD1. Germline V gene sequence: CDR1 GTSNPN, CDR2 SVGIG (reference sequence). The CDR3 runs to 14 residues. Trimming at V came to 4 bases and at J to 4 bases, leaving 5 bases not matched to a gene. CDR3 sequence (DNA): TGTGCCTGGACACAGGGGGCTCAGGGAAACACCATATATTTT. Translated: CAWTQGAQGNTIYF.

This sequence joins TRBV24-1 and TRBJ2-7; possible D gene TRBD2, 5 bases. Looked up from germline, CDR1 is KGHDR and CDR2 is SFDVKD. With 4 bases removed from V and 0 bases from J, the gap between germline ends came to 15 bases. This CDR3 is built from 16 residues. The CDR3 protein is CATSDLRGSSSYEQYF. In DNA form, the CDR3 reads TGTGCCACCAGTGACCTGAGAGGGTCAAGCTCCTACGAGCAGTACTTC.

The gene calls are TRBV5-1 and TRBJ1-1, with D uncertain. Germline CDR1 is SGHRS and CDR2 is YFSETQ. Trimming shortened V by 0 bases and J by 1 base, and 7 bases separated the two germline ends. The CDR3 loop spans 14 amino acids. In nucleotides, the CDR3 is TGCGCCAGCAGCTTGGTCCCCCGGAACACTGAAGCTTTCTTT. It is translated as CASSLVPRNTEAFF.

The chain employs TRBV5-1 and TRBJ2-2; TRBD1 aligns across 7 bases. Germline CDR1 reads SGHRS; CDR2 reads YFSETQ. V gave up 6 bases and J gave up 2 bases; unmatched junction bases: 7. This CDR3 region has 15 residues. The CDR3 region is CASIPDRANTGELFF. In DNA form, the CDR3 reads TGCGCCAGCATCCCCGACAGGGCTAACACCGGGGAGCTGTTTTTT.

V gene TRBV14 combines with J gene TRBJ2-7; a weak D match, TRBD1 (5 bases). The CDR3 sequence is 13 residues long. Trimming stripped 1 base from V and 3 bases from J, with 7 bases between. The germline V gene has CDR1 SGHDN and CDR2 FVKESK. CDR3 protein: CASSQAGIYEQYF. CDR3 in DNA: TGTGCCAGCAGCCAAGCAGGGATCTACGAGCAGTACTTC.

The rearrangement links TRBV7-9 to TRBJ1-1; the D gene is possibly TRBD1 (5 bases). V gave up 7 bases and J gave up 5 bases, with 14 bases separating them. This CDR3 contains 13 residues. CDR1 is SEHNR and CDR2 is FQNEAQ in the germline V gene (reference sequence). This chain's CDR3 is CASIVSGGTEAFF. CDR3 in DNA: TGTGCCAGCATCGTCAGTGGGGGGACTGAAGCTTTCTTT.

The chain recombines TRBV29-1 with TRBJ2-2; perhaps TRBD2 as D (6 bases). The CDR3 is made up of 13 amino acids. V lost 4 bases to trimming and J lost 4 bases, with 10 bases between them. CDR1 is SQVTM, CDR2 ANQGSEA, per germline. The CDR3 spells CSVVLALTGELFF. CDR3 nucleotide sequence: TGCAGCGTTGTTCTAGCGCTCACCGGGGAGCTGTTTTTT.

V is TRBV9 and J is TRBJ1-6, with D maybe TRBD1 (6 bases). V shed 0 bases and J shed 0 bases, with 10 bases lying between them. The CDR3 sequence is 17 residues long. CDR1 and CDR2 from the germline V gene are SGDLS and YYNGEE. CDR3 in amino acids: CASSVALDSSYNSPLHF. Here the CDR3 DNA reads TGTGCCAGCAGCGTAGCTTTGGACAGCTCCTATAATTCACCCCTCCACTTT.

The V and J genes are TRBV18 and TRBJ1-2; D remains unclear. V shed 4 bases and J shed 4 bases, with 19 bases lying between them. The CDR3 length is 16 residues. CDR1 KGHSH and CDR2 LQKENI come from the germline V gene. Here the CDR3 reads CASSQIQVRGPYGYTF. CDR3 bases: TGTGCCAGCTCACAAATCCAGGTTAGAGGGCCCTATGGCTACACCTTC.